The sequence of this T cell receptor (beta chain) was determined in a study of post-analysis software for immune sequencing data. At the level of the study: Relapsing-remitting, secondary progressive and progressive-relapsing multiple sclerosis courses were included. Points from the study as a whole: Co-batched samples clustered tightly together by F measure. TRBV segments more frequent in patients than in controls numbered five and included TRBV5-6, TRBV5-1 and TRBV20-1. A significant reduction in normalized Chao1 diversity was observed in multiple sclerosis patients versus controls.

As to this clonotype: The antigen is unknown.

cDNA libraries of TCR beta carried unique molecular identifiers. Each sample of roughly 0.85 to 11 million input T cells yielded about 500,000 cDNA molecules, so each molecule approximated one T cell. MiXCR was run by TCRdb on the PCR reads, yielding one entry per CDR3 protein. Of approximately 690,000 distinct CDR3 sequences in the sample, 55% to 60% were seen once. V lost 5 bases to trimming and J lost 0 bases; unmatched junction nucleotides: 5. The CDR3 sequence is 16 residues long. In germline, CDR1 is SGHVS, CDR2 FQNEAQ. This clonotype originated in a girl between 2 and 10 years old with multiple sclerosis. The chain has TRBV7-8 and TRBJ1-4, with 8 bases lining up with TRBD1. Sequencing was done on a sample of blood. This CDR3 is CASSMDRVATNEKLFF. DNA of the CDR3: TGTGCCAGCAGCATGGACAGGGTGGCAACTAATGAAAAACTGTTTTTT. Based on the CDR3 plus reference TRBV7-8 and TRBJ1-4, the full variable domain is GAGVSQSPRYKVAKRGQDVALRCDPISGHVSLFWYQQALGQGPEFLTYFQNEAQLDKSGLPSDRFFAERPEGSVSTLKIQRTQQEDSAVYLCASSMDRVATNEKLFFGSGTQLSVL.